A selection of T cell receptor beta chains follows, all from one sample in a study of T cell repertoires in cytomegalovirus infection. Their recognized antigens are unknown. TCRdb reprocessed the reads via MiXCR and lists one record per CDR3 protein. The repertoire holds roughly 860,000 distinct CDR3 sequences, with 32% as singletons. The source was cultured CD8+ T cells from PBMCs, collected from culture after CMV antigen stimulation. These receptors came from a human donor in good health (CMV status not recorded). Some clones in this sample may be carry-over from other donors' samples. CDR3s include the opening cysteine and the closing phenylalanine or tryptophan. D genes are given only for firm matches. Clone size is not always given. Where it is, it says once, few, many or a class for expanded clones.

CDR3 protein,CDR3 DNA,V gene,J gene,D gene,clone size
CSAPWPDTQYF,TGCAGTGCTCCCTGGCCAGATACGCAGTATTTT,TRBV20-1,TRBJ2-3,NA,NA
CASSNRTGFFGYTF,TGTGCCAGCAGTAACCGAACAGGGTTCTTTGGCTACACCTTC,TRBV6-6,TRBJ1-2,NA,NA
CASSSGQGVLQETQYF,TGTGCCAGCAGCTCCGGACAGGGAGTACTCCAAGAGACCCAGTACTTC,TRBV7-8,TRBJ2-5,TRBD1,many
CASSLRQGENTEAFF,TGCGCCAGCAGCCTCCGACAAGGAGAGAACACTGAAGCTTTCTTT,TRBV4-1,TRBJ1-1,NA,many
CASSPGRGNEQFF,TGTGCCAGTAGTCCGGGGCGCGGCAATGAGCAGTTCTTC,TRBV19,TRBJ2-1,NA,few
CAISVLGGLNTEAFF,TGTGCCATCAGTGTGCTCGGAGGTTTGAACACTGAAGCTTTCTTT,TRBV10-3,TRBJ1-1,NA,few
CASSQDMWIEETQYF,TGTGCCAGCAGCCAAGATATGTGGATCGAAGAGACCCAGTACTTC,TRBV14,TRBJ2-5,NA,few
CAISEDRGHGYGYTF,TGTGCCATCAGTGAAGACAGGGGGCACGGCTATGGCTACACCTTC,TRBV10-3,TRBJ1-2,TRBD1,few
CASSYGLAGLSLDTQYF,TGTGCCAGCAGTTACGGACTAGCGGGGCTATCCTTAGATACGCAGTATTTT,TRBV5-5,TRBJ2-3,TRBD2,NA
CAMGTVGPGYTF,TGTGCCATGGGGACAGTCGGTCCTGGCTACACCTTC,TRBV15,TRBJ1-2,TRBD1,NA
CSVEDLTGLLMNTEAFF,TGCAGCGTTGAAGATTTAACGGGGCTTTTAATGAACACTGAAGCTTTCTTT,TRBV29-1,TRBJ1-1,NA,NA
CASSPGVAYGYTF,TGTGCCAGCAGCCCCGGGGTGGCCTACGGCTACACCTTC,TRBV5-6,TRBJ1-2,NA,few
CVSSHGPSNSYNEQFF,TGTGTCAGCAGCCATGGACCATCGAACTCCTACAATGAGCAGTTCTTC,TRBV11-2,TRBJ2-1,NA,NA
CASSLWVGAADTQYF,TGTGCCAGCAGTTTATGGGTAGGGGCGGCAGATACGCAGTATTTT,TRBV28,TRBJ2-3,NA,few
CASSLAGQGFNEQYF,TGTGCCAGCAGCTTGGCGGGACAGGGGTTCAACGAGCAGTACTTC,TRBV5-5,TRBJ2-7,TRBD1,few
CASRDGWKLFF,TGTGCCAGCAGGGACGGGTGGAAACTGTTTTTT,TRBV6-5,TRBJ1-4,NA,few
CSALPAGHINQPQHF,TGCAGTGCTCTACCAGCGGGGCACATAAATCAGCCCCAGCATTTT,TRBV20-1,TRBJ1-5,NA,NA
CASSLGRDEQFF,TGTGCCAGCAGCTTAGGTAGGGATGAGCAGTTCTTC,TRBV7-8,TRBJ2-1,NA,many
CASSQGQGLRITNEKLFF,TGTGCCAGCAGCCAAGGACAGGGCCTAAGGATAACTAATGAAAAACTGTTTTTT,TRBV7-9,TRBJ1-4,TRBD1,NA
CASSFLDRGSYEQYF,TGTGCCAGCAGCTTTCTGGACAGGGGGTCGTACGAGCAGTACTTC,TRBV7-9,TRBJ2-7,TRBD1,few
CASSPRDRKNQPQHF,TGTGCCAGCAGTCCCAGGGACCGAAAGAATCAGCCCCAGCATTTT,TRBV27,TRBJ1-5,NA,few
CASSEYWTEDEKLFF,TGTGCCAGCAGTGAATATTGGACAGAGGATGAAAAACTGTTTTTT,TRBV25-1,TRBJ1-4,NA,NA
CASSTGVGTDTQYF,TGTGCCAGCAGTACAGGGGTTGGCACAGATACGCAGTATTTT,TRBV6-8,TRBJ2-3,TRBD1,NA
CASSIGQSPNTGELFF,TGTGCCAGTAGTATAGGGCAGAGCCCGAACACCGGGGAGCTGTTTTTT,TRBV19,TRBJ2-2,NA,few
CASQGLAGGTDEQFF,TGTGCCAGCCAGGGGCTAGCGGGGGGGACAGATGAGCAGTTCTTC,TRBV6-1,TRBJ2-1,TRBD2,once
CASSQVLGLNTEAFF,TGCGCCAGCAGCCAAGTGTTAGGGTTGAACACTGAAGCTTTCTTT,TRBV4-1,TRBJ1-1,NA,NA
CASGPVNTEAFF,TGTGCCAGCGGACCGGTGAACACTGAAGCTTTCTTT,TRBV9,TRBJ1-1,NA,few
CASSLGGYRENAEAFF,TGTGCCAGCAGCTTGGGGGGATACAGGGAAAACGCTGAAGCTTTCTTT,TRBV7-2,TRBJ1-1,NA,once
CASSLGVGSDNEQFF,TGTGCCAGCAGCTTAGGGGTGGGTTCGGACAATGAGCAGTTCTTC,TRBV7-8,TRBJ2-1,NA,many
CASSSQLVPIYEQYF,TGTGCCAGTAGTAGCCAACTAGTACCCATCTACGAGCAGTACTTC,TRBV19,TRBJ2-7,NA,NA
CASRFRVGDEQFF,TGTGCCAGCAGATTCAGGGTCGGGGATGAGCAGTTCTTC,TRBV6-6,TRBJ2-1,NA,NA
CASSLADPAPIGNEQFF,TGTGCCAGCAGCTTAGCGGATCCAGCGCCCATTGGCAATGAGCAGTTCTTC,TRBV7-6,TRBJ2-1,NA,few
CASALGGGYGYTF,TGTGCCAGCGCACTGGGGGGCGGCTATGGCTACACCTTC,TRBV12-3/TRBV12-4,TRBJ1-2,NA,many
CASSSSRSTGELFF,TGTGCCAGCAGCTCCAGTAGGAGCACCGGGGAGCTGTTTTTT,TRBV9,TRBJ2-2,NA,many
CASTSGASYEQYF,TGTGCCAGCACCTCGGGGGCCTCCTACGAGCAGTACTTC,TRBV6-2/TRBV6-3,TRBJ2-7,NA,NA
CASSLEAMGTEAFF,TGCGCCAGCAGCTTGGAGGCCATGGGCACTGAAGCTTTCTTT,TRBV5-1,TRBJ1-1,NA,NA
CASSFGGLGNEQFF,TGTGCCAGCAGTTTTGGGGGGCTTGGCAATGAGCAGTTCTTC,TRBV12-3/TRBV12-4,TRBJ2-1,NA,NA
CASDRTGGFYEQYF,TGTGCCAGCGATCGGACAGGGGGCTTCTACGAGCAGTACTTC,TRBV7-2,TRBJ2-7,TRBD1,many
CANSPERGTLSYEQYF,TGTGCCAACAGCCCGGAGAGAGGGACCCTCTCCTACGAGCAGTACTTC,TRBV7-8,TRBJ2-7,NA,NA
CASNLVSGQETQYF,TGTGCCAGCAACTTAGTATCGGGCCAAGAGACCCAGTACTTC,TRBV7-4,TRBJ2-5,NA,NA
CASSLWTDTDTQYF,TGTGCCAGCAGCTTATGGACTGACACAGATACGCAGTATTTT,TRBV7-2,TRBJ2-3,NA,many
CASSYSKGTGVNTEAFF,TGTGCCAGCAGTTACTCGAAGGGGACAGGGGTGAACACTGAAGCTTTCTTT,TRBV6-5,TRBJ1-1,TRBD1,NA
CASSDRQGTDTQYF,TGTGCCAGCAGTGACCGACAGGGTACAGATACGCAGTATTTT,TRBV6-1,TRBJ2-3,TRBD1,few
CASSFYAGQGAYNEQFF,TGTGCCAGCAGCTTCTACGCGGGACAGGGAGCCTACAATGAGCAGTTCTTC,TRBV11-2,TRBJ2-1,TRBD1,NA
CASSESWTGRSNQPQHF,TGTGCCAGCAGCGAGAGTTGGACAGGAAGGAGCAATCAGCCCCAGCATTTT,TRBV5-5,TRBJ1-5,TRBD1,NA
CASTSGQGARGYTF,TGTGCCAGCACCTCGGGACAGGGGGCTCGTGGCTACACCTTC,TRBV5-4,TRBJ1-2,TRBD1,few